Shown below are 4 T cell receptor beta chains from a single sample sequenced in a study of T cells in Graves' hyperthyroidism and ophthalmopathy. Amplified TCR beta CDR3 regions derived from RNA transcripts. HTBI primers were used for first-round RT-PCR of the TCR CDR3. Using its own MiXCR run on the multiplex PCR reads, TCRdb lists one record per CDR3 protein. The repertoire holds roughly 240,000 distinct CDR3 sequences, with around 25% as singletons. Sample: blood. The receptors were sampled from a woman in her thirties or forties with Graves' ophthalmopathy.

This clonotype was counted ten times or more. The CDR3 region is CASSAPTLGGGEAFF. The CDR3 nucleotides read TGTGCCAGCAGCGCCCCAACGCTGGGGGGGGGCGAAGCTTTCTTT. The chain is built from TRBV9 and TRBJ1-1; perhaps TRBD1 as D (6 bases). The CDR3 spans 15 residues. Germline V lookup: CDR1 SGDLS, CDR2 YYNGEE. V was clipped by 3 bases and J by 8 bases, with 20 bases between them.

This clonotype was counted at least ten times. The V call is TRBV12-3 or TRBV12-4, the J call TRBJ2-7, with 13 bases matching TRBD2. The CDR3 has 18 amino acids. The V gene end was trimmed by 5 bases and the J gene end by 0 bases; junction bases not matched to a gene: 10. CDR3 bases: TGTGCCAGCAGTCCGGGACTAGCGGGAATCGGTAGCTCCTACGAGCAGTACTTC. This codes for CASSPGLAGIGSSYEQYF.

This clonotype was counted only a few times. CDR3 nucleotides: TGCGCCAGCAGCTTGTACAGGGAATCCACCTACGAGCAGTACTTC. The encoded protein is CASSLYRESTYEQYF. The V gene is TRBV5-1, the J gene TRBJ2-7; possible D gene TRBD1, 6 bases. The CDR3 has 15 amino acids. Germline CDR1 is SGHRS and CDR2 is YFSETQ. With 1 base removed from V and 2 bases from J, the gap between germline ends came to 13 bases.

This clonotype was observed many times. In DNA form, the CDR3 reads TGTGCCAGCAGCCAAGAAGTTGGTGACCAACGCACCGGGGAGCTGTTTTTT. It translates to CASSQEVGDQRTGELFF. The V and J genes are TRBV4-2 and TRBJ2-2; D not certain. This CDR3 region has 17 residues. Germline values: CDR1 LGHNA, CDR2 YNFKEQ. V gave up 0 bases and J gave up 4 bases, with 15 bases separating them.